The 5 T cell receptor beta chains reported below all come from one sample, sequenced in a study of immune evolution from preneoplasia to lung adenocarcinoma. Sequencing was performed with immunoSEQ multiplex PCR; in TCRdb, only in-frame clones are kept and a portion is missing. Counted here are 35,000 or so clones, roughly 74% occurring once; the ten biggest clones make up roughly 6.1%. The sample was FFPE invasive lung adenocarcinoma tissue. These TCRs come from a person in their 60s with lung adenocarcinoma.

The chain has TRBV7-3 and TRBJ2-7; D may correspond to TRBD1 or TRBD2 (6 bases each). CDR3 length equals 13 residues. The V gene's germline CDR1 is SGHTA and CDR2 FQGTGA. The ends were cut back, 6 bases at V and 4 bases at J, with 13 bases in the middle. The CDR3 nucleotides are TGTGCCAGCAGTGAGGGGGGTCGGTACGAGCAGTACTTC. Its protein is CASSEGGRYEQYF.

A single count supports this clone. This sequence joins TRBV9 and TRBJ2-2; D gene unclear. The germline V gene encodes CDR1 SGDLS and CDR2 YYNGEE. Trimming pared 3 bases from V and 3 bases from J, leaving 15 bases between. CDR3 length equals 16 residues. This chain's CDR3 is CASSGSALYHTGELFF. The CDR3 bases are TGTGCCAGCAGCGGTTCAGCTCTATATCACACCGGGGAGCTGTTTTTT.

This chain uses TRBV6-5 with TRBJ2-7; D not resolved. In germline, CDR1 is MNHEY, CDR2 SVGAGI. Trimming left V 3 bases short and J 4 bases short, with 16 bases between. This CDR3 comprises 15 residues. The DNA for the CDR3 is TGTGCCAGCAGTTATTCTCCCGTGGTTACTTACGAGCAGTACTTC. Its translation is CASSYSPVVTYEQYF.

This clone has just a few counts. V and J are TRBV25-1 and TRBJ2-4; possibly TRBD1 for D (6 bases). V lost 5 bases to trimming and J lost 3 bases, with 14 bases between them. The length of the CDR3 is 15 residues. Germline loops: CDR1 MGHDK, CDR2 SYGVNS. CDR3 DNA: TGTGCCAGCAGTACACCAGGGGAAGGCAAAAACATTCAGTACTTC. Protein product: CASSTPGEGKNIQYF.

The CDR3 loop reads CASRSGNTEAFF. The CDR3, as DNA: TGCGCCAGCCGCTCCGGGAACACTGAAGCTTTCTTT. The J gene is TRBJ1-1, the V gene TRBV5-1; D unclear. Deletions cut 7 bases from V and 1 base from J, with 8 bases between. CDR1 is SGHRS, CDR2 YFSETQ, per germline. CDR3 size: 12 residues. Variable domain in full (rest from reference TRBV5-1 and TRBJ1-1): KAGVTQTPRYLIKTRGQQVTLSCSPISGHRSVSWYQQTPGQGLQFLFEYFSETQRNKGNFPGRFSGRQFSNSRSEMNVSTLELGDSALYLCASRSGNTEAFFGQGTRLTVV.